The next 20 T cell receptor beta chains were all read from a single sample in a study of T cell repertoires in aging, cancer and after chemotherapy. TRB rearrangements spanning V, D and J were amplified using mixed TRB-A/B primers. TCRdb independently ran MiXCR on the multiplex PCR reads; one entry per CDR3 protein. The table records about 6,000 distinct CDR3 sequences, roughly a quarter of them present only once. The template was genomic DNA from peripheral blood, not RNA. The sample consisted of blood. These receptors were collected from a human donor in good health.

The V gene is TRBV18, the J gene TRBJ1-1; D unclear. CDR1 is KGHSH, CDR2 LQKENI, per germline. Trimming shortened V by 4 bases and J by 0 bases, and 6 bases separated the two germline ends. CDR3 size: 13 residues. The CDR3 here is CASSLGLNTEAFF. The CDR3 DNA sequence: TGTGCCAGCTCACTAGGGCTGAACACTGAAGCTTTCTTT.

This chain uses TRBV6-6 with TRBJ2-7; 11 bases are shared with TRBD1. The CDR3 runs to 15 residues. Germline assignment: CDR1 MNHNY and CDR2 SVGAGI (reference sequence). V shed 4 bases, J shed 2 bases, and the junction held 4 bases outside the gene matches. The CDR3 DNA reads TGTGCCAGCAGTTTCCCGGGACAGGGGGCCTACGAGCAGTACGTC. Translating it yields CASSFPGQGAYEQYV.

The table lists this clonotype with a few counts. The V call is TRBV15, the J call TRBJ2-3, with D unclear. Germline values: CDR1 LNHNV, CDR2 YYDKDF (reference sequence). The CDR3 runs 12 residues. V was cut by 3 bases and J by 5 bases, with 6 bases left in between. The CDR3 sequence: CATSRAKDTQYF. CDR3 DNA sequence: TGTGCCACCAGCAGGGCAAAAGATACGCAGTATTTT.

This clonotype was counted a few times. The chain carries TRBV20-1 and TRBJ2-5; TRBD2 is a possible D gene (5 bases). Looked up from germline, CDR1 is DFQATT and CDR2 is SNEGSKA (reference sequence). With 0 bases removed from V and 7 bases from J, the gap between germline ends came to 9 bases. The CDR3 is 12 amino acids. This chain's CDR3 is CSAREDFRTQYF. Written as DNA, the CDR3 is TGCAGTGCTAGAGAGGACTTTCGGACCCAGTACTTC.

This clonotype is medium-sized. The rearrangement links TRBV18 to TRBJ1-4; 11 bases line up with TRBD1. Germline V gives CDR1 KGHSH, CDR2 LQKENI. V trimming: 7 bases; J trimming: 6 bases; junction bases outside the gene matches: 4. The CDR3 contains 14 residues. The CDR3 DNA sequence: TGTGCCAGCTGGCCGGGACAGGGGGATGAAAAACTGTTTTTT. Its translation is CASWPGQGDEKLFF.

V gene TRBV15 combines with J gene TRBJ1-1, with unresolved D. The V and J ends lost 0 bases and 1 base respectively, with 9 bases between them. Per the germline V gene, CDR1 is LNHNV and CDR2 is YYDKDF (reference sequence). The CDR3 loop spans 15 amino acids. The CDR3 region is CATSRDFVGNTEAFF. The DNA of the CDR3 is TGTGCCACCAGCAGAGATTTCGTGGGGAACACTGAAGCTTTCTTT.

The V and J genes are TRBV19 and TRBJ1-2; 9 bases match TRBD1. The CDR3 length is 15 residues. Germline V gives CDR1 LNHDA, CDR2 SQIVND (reference sequence). V trimming: 4 bases; J trimming: 1 base; junction bases outside the gene matches: 4. The CDR3 reads CASSRTGQGNYGYTF. The DNA of the CDR3 is TGTGCCAGTAGTAGGACGGGACAGGGTAACTATGGCTACACCTTC. The full variable domain, rest sourced from reference TRBV19 and TRBJ1-2, is DGGITQSPKYLFRKEGQNVTLSCEQNLNHDAMYWYRQDPGQGLRLIYYSQIVNDFQKGDIAEGYSVSREKKESFPLTVTSAQKNPTAFYLCASSRTGQGNYGYTFGSGTRLTVV.

This clonotype was observed a handful of times. J is TRBJ2-5 and V is TRBV7-9, with a possible D match to TRBD2 (6 bases). Per germline, CDR1 SEHNR and CDR2 FQNEAQ (reference sequence). V lost 3 bases to trimming and J lost 4 bases, with 12 bases between them. This CDR3 is built from 14 residues. The CDR3 region is CASSFQGLGETQYF. In nucleotides, the CDR3 is TGTGCCAGCAGCTTCCAGGGACTGGGAGAGACCCAGTACTTC.

This clonotype came up many times. J is TRBJ2-3 and V is TRBV5-6, with D possibly being TRBD1 or TRBD2 (5 bases each). Per germline, CDR1 SGHDT and CDR2 YYEEEE. V lost 4 bases, J lost 4 bases, and 16 bases lay in between. This CDR3 region has 15 residues. CDR3 protein: CASSRHSQGADTQYF. The CDR3, as DNA: TGTGCCAGCAGCCGTCACTCCCAGGGAGCAGATACGCAGTATTTT.

The genes are TRBV20-1 and TRBJ1-2; 10 bases fit TRBD1. The ends lost 3 bases at V and 7 bases at J; junction bases unmatched: 5. The CDR3 extends over 13 amino acids. CDR1 and CDR2 from the germline V gene are DFQATT and SNEGSKA (reference sequence). The CDR3 reads CSARDRGYLGYTF. CDR3 nucleotides: TGCAGTGCTAGGGACAGGGGGTATCTTGGCTACACCTTC.

This clonotype is medium-sized by share. The rearrangement uses TRBV6-2 or TRBV6-3 and TRBJ1-2, with 7 bases lining up with TRBD1. The CDR3 has 15 residues. Germline trimming cut 5 bases from V and 7 bases from J; bases unmatched to any gene: 13. CDR1 is MNHEY, CDR2 SVGEGT, per germline. The chain's CDR3 is CASSPPWQGEIGYTF. As DNA, the CDR3 is TGTGCCAGCAGTCCCCCGTGGCAGGGGGAGATTGGCTACACCTTC.

Details on this clonotype: A much larger clone sits a single nucleotide away, making a read error possible. The rearrangement uses TRBV27 and TRBJ2-3; 9 positions match TRBD2. The germline gives CDR1 MNHEY, CDR2 SMNVEV (reference sequence). The CDR3 is 16 amino acids. The V gene end was trimmed by 6 bases and the J gene end by 2 bases; junction bases not matched to a gene: 9. CDR3 in amino acids: CASRGFSGSDTDTQYF. As DNA, the CDR3 is TGTGCCAGCAGGGGATTTAGCGGGAGTGACACAGATACGCAGTATTTT.

V gene TRBV6-2 or TRBV6-3 combines with J gene TRBJ1-5; TRBD1 matches 9 bases. This CDR3 is built from 16 residues. Per the germline V gene, CDR1 is MNHEY and CDR2 is SVGEGT. After removal of 5 bases from V and 10 bases from J, the junction contained 15 bases not matched to a gene. DNA for the CDR3: TGTGCCAGCAGTCTGGCGGCCGGGACAGGGTCCGATCCCCAGCATTTT. This encodes CASSLAAGTGSDPQHF.

By share, this clonotype counts as medium-sized. The DNA of the CDR3 is TGTGCCAGCAGCTTTTTCCAGGGGGGTGGCTACACCTTC. It specifies CASSFFQGGGYTF. The genes are TRBV7-9 and TRBJ1-2; 7 nucleotides agree with TRBD1. Looked up from germline, CDR1 is SEHNR and CDR2 is FQNEAQ (reference sequence). The CDR3 is 13 residues long. Trimming cost V 3 bases and J 7 bases; bases outside gene matches: 5.

A remark on this clonotype: This may be a read error, as it is one base from a much larger clone. The chain recombines TRBV7-2 with TRBJ2-3, with D tentatively TRBD2 (5 bases). The CDR3 totals 17 residues. Germline V gene lookup returns CDR1 SGHTA and CDR2 FQGNSA. Between the trimmed V and J ends, which lost 2 bases and 8 bases, there was a span of 23 bases. The CDR3 bases are TGTGCCAGCAGCTTAAGGCTAACCCGGGCCTCAGAGGGTACGCAGTATTTT. Translated, it gives CASSLRLTRASEGTQYF.

The gene calls are TRBV6-1 and TRBJ1-2; 9 bases map to TRBD1. The CDR3 has 16 residues. Germline assignment: CDR1 MNHNS and CDR2 SASEGT. V trimming: 5 bases; J trimming: 3 bases; junction bases outside the gene matches: 10. CDR3 DNA sequence: TGTGCCAGCAGTCGGGGGGACAGGGTTCGTTACTATGGCTACACCTTC. Its protein is CASSRGDRVRYYGYTF.

The chain combines TRBV2 with TRBJ2-7; 10 bases are a match to TRBD2. The CDR3 is made up of 18 amino acids. The germline V gene has CDR1 SNHLY and CDR2 FYNNEI. Trimming removed 0 bases from V and 4 bases from J; junction bases left unmatched: 12. The CDR3 bases are TGTGCCAGCAGTGAAGCGCTTCCGGCAATAGCGGGGGGTTACGAGCAGTACTTC. It yields the protein CASSEALPAIAGGYEQYF.

This sequence joins TRBV6-1 and TRBJ1-1; 8 bases fit TRBD1. Germline V gene data show CDR1 as MNHNS and CDR2 as SASEGT. Unmatched junction bases numbered 5, after V lost 5 bases and J lost 0 bases. The CDR3 sequence is 15 residues long. The CDR3 loop reads CASSTPGQVNTEAFF. CDR3 in DNA: TGTGCCAGCAGTACACCGGGACAGGTGAACACTGAAGCTTTCTTT.

This clonotype is deemed medium-sized (0.01 to 0.1%). This rearrangement joins TRBV11-2 to TRBJ2-5; D is possibly TRBD2 (6 bases). Trimming stripped 2 bases from V and 2 bases from J, with 9 bases between. Germline CDR1 SGHAT, CDR2 FQNNGV. The CDR3 totals 14 residues. CDR3 loop: CASSLLGLQETQYF. CDR3 sequence (DNA): TGTGCCAGCAGCTTACTGGGACTGCAAGAGACCCAGTACTTC.

Details on this clonotype: An end of the junction does not agree with germline; a read error may underlie this. The chain is built from TRBV12-3 or TRBV12-4 and TRBJ2-4, with D perhaps TRBD2 (6 bases). The CDR3 covers 17 residues. The CDR3 DNA follows: TGTTCCAGCACTTTTAGGGCGGGGTCGCTAGCCAAAAACATTCAGTACTTC. It codes for CSSTFRAGSLAKNIQYF.